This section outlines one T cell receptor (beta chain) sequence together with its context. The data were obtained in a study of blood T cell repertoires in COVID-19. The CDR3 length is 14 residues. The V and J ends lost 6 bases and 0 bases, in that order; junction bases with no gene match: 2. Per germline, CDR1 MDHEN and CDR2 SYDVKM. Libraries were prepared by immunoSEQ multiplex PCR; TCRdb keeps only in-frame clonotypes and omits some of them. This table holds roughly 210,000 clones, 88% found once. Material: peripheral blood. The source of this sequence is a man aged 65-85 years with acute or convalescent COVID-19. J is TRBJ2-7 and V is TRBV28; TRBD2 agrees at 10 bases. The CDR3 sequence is CASRLAGSSYEQYF. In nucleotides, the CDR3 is TGTGCCAGCAGACTAGCGGGATCCTCCTACGAGCAGTACTTC.